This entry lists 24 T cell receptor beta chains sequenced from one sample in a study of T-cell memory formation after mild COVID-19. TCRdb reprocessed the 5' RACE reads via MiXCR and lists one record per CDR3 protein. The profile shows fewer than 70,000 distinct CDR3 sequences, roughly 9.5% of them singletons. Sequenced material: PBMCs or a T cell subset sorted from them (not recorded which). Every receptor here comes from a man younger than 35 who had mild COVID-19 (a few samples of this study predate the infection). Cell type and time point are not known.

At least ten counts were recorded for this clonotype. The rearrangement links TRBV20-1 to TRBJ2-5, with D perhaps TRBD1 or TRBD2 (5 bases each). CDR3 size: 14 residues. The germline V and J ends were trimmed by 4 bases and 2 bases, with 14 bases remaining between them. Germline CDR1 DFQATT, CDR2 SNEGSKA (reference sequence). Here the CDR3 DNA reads TGCAGTGCTACCCGGGACGCCCAACAAGAGACCCAGTACTTC. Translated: CSATRDAQQETQYF.

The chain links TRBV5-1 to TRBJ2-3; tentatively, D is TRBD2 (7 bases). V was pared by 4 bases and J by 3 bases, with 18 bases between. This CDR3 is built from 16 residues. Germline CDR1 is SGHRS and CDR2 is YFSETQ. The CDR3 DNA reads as TGCGCCAGCAGCCCTGTGGGGCGGGGGCTAACAGATACGCAGTATTTT. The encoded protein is CASSPVGRGLTDTQYF.

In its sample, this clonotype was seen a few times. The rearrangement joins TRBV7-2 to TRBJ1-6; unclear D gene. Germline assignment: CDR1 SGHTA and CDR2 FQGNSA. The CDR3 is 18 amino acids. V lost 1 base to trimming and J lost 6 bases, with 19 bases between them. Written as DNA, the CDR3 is TGTGCCAGCAGCTTAGGGTTCTCCCGTGGCAGCTTTAATTCACCCCTCCACTTT. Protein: CASSLGFSRGSFNSPLHF.

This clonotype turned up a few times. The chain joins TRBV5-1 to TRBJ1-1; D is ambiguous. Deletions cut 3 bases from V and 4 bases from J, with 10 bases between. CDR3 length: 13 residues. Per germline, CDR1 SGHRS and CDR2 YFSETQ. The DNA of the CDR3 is TGCGCCAGCAGCTCAGCGGGAATCACTGAAGCTTTCTTT. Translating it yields CASSSAGITEAFF. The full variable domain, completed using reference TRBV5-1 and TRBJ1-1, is KAGVTQTPRYLIKTRGQQVTLSCSPISGHRSVSWYQQTPGQGLQFLFEYFSETQRNKGNFPGRFSGRQFSNSRSEMNVSTLELGDSALYLCASSSAGITEAFFGQGTRLTVV.

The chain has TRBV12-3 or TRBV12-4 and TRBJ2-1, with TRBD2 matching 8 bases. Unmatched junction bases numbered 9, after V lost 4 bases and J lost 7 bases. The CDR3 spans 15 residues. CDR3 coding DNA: TGTGCCAGCAGTTACAACGGGGGGGCATGGAATGAGCAGTTCTTC. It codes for CASSYNGGAWNEQFF.

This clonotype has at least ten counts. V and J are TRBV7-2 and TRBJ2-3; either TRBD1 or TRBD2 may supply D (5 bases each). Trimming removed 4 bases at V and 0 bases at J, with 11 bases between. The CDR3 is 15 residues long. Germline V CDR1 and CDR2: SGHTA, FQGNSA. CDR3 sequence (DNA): TGTGCCAGCAGCTATGGGGGAGCTAGCACAGATACGCAGTATTTT. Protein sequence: CASSYGGASTDTQYF.

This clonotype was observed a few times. The CDR3 region is CASSPRLDQRETQYF. The CDR3 DNA reads TGTGCCAGCAGCCCGCGACTTGATCAGAGGGAGACCCAGTACTTC. The V gene is TRBV7-9, the J gene TRBJ2-5; D call uncertain. Per germline, CDR1 SEHNR and CDR2 FQNEAQ (reference sequence). This CDR3 has 15 residues. V gave up 5 bases and J gave up 5 bases, with 18 bases separating them.

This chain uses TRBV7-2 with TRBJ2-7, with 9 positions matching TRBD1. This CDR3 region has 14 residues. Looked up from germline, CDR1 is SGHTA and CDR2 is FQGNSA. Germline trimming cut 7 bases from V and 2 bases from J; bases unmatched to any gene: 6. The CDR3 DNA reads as TGTGCCAGCAAACCGGGACAGGGCCCCTACGAGCAGTACTTC. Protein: CASKPGQGPYEQYF.

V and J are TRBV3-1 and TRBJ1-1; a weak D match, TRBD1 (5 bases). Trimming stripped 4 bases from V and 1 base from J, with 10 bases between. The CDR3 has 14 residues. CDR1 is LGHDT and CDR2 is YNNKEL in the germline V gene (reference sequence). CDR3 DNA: TGTGCCAGCAGCCTTCCCGGGGGGAACACTGAAGCTTTCTTT. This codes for CASSLPGGNTEAFF.

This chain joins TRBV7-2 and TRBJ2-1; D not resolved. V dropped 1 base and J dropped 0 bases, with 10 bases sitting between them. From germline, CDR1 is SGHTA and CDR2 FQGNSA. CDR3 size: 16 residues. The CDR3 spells CASSLDRVGSYNEQFF. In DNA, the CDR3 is TGTGCCAGCAGCTTAGATCGGGTGGGCTCCTACAATGAGCAGTTCTTC.

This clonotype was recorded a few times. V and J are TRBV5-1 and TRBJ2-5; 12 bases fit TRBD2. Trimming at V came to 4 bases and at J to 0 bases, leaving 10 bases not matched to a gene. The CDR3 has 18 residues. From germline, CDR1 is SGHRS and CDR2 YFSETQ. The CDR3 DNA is TGCGCCAGCAGCATTGGACTAGCGGGGCCTCTCTACCAAGAGACCCAGTACTTC. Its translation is CASSIGLAGPLYQETQYF.

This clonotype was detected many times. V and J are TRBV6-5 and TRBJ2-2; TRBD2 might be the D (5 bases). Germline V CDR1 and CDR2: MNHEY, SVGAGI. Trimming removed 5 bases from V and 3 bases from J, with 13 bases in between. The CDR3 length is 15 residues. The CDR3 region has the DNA TGTGCCAGCAGTCGGACTGGCTCCTACACCGGGGAGCTGTTTTTT. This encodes CASSRTGSYTGELFF.

The DNA of the CDR3 is TGTGCCAGCAGTTTAAAATCAGGGATCGGCAAAAACATTCAGTACTTC. Translation gives CASSLKSGIGKNIQYF. V gene TRBV28 combines with J gene TRBJ2-4; D is possibly TRBD1 (5 bases). From germline, CDR1 is MDHEN and CDR2 SYDVKM. Trimming cost V 2 bases and J 3 bases, with 14 bases left between them. The CDR3 runs 16 residues.

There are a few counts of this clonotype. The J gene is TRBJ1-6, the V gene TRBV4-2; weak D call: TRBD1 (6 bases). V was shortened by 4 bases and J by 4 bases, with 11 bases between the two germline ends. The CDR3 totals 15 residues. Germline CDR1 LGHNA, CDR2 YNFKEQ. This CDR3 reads CASSPWDNYNSPLHF. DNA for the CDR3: TGTGCCAGCAGCCCGTGGGACAATTATAATTCACCCCTCCACTTT.

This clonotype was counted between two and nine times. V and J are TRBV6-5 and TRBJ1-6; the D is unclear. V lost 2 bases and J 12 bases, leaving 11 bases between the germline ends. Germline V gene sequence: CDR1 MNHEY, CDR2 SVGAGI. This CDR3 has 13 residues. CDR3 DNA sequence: TGTGCCAGCAGTTACGCTGACACTTTACCCCTCCACTTT. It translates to CASSYADTLPLHF.

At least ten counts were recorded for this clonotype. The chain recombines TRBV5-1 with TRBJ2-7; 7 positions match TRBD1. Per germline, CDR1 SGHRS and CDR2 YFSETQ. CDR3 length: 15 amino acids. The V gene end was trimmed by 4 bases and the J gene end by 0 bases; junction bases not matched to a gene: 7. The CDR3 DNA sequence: TGCGCCAGCAGCCGAGACAGGGTCCGCTCCTACGAGCAGTACTTC. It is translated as CASSRDRVRSYEQYF.

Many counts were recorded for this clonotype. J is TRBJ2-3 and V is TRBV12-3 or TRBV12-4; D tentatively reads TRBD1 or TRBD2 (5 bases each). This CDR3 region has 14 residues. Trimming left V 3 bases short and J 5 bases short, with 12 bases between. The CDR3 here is CASSLGVQGDTQYF. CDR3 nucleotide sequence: TGTGCCAGCAGTTTGGGGGTACAAGGAGATACGCAGTATTTT.

Written as DNA, the CDR3 is TGTGCCACCACCCGGGGGGCGGGGGGGGAAGATACGCAGTATTTT. Translating gives CATTRGAGGEDTQYF. The rearrangement joins TRBV12-3 or TRBV12-4 to TRBJ2-3, with 9 bases matching TRBD2. V lost 10 bases and J lost 5; bases outside the gene matches: 13. The CDR3 is 15 amino acids.

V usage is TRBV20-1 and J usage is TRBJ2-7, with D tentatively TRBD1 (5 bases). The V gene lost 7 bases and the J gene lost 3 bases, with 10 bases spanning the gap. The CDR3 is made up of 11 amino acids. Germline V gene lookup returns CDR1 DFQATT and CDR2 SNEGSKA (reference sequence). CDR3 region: CSVSGNYEQYF. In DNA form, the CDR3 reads TGCAGTGTCTCAGGGAACTACGAGCAGTACTTC.

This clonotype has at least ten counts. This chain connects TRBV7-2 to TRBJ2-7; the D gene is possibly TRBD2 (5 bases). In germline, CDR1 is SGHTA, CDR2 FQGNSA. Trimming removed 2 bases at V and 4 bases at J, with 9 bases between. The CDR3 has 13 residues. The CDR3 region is CASSLSGRYEQYV. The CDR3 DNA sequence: TGTGCCAGCAGCTTAAGCGGTCGGTACGAGCAGTACGTC.

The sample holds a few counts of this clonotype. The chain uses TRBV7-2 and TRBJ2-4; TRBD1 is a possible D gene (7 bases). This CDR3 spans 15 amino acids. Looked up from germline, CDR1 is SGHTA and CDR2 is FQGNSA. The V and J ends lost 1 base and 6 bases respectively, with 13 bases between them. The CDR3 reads CASSLVPQGGNIQYF. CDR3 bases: TGTGCCAGCAGCTTAGTCCCCCAGGGGGGAAACATTCAGTACTTC.

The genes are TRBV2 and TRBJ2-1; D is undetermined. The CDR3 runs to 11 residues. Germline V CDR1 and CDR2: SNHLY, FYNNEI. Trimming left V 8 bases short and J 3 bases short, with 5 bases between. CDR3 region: CASCRYNEQFF. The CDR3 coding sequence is TGTGCCAGCTGTCGCTACAATGAGCAGTTCTTC.

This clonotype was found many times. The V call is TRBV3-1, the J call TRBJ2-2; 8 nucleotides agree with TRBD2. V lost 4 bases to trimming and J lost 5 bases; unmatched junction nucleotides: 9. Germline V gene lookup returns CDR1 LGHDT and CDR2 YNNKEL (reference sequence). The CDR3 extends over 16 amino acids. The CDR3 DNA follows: TGTGCCAGCAGCCTTTTCGGGGGGGCTGCTACCGGGGAGCTGTTTTTT. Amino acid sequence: CASSLFGGAATGELFF. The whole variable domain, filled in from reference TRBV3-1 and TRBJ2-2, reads DTAVSQTPKYLVTQMGNDKSIKCEQNLGHDTMYWYKQDSKKFLKIMFSYNNKELIINETVPNRFSPKSPDKAHLNLHINSLELGDSAVYFCASSLFGGAATGELFFGEGSRLTVL.

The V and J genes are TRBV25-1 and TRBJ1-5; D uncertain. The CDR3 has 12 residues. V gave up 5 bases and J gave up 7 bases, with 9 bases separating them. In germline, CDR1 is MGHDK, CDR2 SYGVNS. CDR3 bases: TGTGCCAGCAGTTTCCGGGTCCAGCCCCAGCATTTT. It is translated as CASSFRVQPQHF.